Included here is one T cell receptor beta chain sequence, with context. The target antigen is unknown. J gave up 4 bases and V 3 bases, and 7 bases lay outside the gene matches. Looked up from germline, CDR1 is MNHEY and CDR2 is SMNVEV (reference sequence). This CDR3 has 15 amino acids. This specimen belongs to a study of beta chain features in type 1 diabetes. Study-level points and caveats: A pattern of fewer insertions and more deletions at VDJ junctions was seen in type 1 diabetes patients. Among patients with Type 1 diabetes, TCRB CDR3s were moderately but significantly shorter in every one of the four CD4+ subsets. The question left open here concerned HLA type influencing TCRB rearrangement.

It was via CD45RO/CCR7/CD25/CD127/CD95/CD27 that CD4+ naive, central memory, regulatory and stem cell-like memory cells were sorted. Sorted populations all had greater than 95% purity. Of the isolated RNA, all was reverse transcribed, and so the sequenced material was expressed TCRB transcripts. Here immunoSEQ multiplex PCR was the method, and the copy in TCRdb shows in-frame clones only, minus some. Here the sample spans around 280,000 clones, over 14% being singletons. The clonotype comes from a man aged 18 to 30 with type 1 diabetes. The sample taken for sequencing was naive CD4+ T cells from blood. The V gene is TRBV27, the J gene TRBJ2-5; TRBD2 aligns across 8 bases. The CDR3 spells CASSFARGGPETQYF. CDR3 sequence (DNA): TGTGCCAGCAGTTTCGCTCGGGGGGGGCCAGAGACCCAGTACTTC.